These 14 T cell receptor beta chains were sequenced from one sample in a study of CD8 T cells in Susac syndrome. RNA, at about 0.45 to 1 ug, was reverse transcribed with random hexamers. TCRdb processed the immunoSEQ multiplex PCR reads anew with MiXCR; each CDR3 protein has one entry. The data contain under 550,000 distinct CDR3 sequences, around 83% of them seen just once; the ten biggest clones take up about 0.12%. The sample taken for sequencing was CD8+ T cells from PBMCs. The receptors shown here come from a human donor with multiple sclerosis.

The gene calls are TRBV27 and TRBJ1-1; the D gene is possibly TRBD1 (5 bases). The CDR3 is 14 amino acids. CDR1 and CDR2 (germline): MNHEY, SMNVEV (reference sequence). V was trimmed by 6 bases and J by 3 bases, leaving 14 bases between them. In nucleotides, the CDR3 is TGTGCCAGCAGGTACGGGGGAGGGCACACTGAAGCTTTCTTT. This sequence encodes CASRYGGGHTEAFF.

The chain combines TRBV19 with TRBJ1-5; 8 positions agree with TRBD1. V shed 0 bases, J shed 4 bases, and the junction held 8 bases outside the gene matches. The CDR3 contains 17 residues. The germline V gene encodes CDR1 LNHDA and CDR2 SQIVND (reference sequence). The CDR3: CASSIDSEDRANQPQHF. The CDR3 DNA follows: TGTGCCAGTAGTATAGATTCTGAGGACAGGGCTAATCAGCCCCAGCATTTT.

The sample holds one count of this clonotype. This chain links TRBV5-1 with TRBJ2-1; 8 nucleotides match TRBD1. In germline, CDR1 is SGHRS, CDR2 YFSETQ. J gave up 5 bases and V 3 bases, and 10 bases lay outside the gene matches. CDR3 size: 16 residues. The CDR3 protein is CASSYTRGPPNNEQFF. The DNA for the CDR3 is TGCGCCAGCAGCTATACCAGGGGGCCCCCGAACAATGAGCAGTTCTTC.

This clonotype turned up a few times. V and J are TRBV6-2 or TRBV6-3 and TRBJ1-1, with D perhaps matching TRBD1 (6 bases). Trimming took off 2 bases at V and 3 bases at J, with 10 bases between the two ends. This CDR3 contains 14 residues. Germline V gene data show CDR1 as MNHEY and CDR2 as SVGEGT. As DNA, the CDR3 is TGTGCCAGCAGTTACCCCGGACAGTACACTGAAGCTTTCTTT. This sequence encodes CASSYPGQYTEAFF.

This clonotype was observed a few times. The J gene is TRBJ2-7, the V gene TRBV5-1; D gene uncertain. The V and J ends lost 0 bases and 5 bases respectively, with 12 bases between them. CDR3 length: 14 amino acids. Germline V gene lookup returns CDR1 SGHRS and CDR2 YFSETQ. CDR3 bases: TGCGCCAGCAGCTTGGTGGACCCCCGCCACGAGCAGTACTTC. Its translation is CASSLVDPRHEQYF.

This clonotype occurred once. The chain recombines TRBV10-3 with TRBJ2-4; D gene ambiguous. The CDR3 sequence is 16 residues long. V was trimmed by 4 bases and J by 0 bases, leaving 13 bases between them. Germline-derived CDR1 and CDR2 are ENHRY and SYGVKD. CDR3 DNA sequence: TGTGCCATCAGTGCAGTTTCCACTCTAGCCAAAAACATTCAGTACTTC. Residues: CAISAVSTLAKNIQYF.

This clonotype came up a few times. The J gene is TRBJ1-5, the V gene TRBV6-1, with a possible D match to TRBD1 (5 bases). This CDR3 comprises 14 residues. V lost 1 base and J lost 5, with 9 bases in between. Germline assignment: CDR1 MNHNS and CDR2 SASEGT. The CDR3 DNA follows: TGTGCCAGCAGTGAAGGAAGGGGTCATCAGCCCCAGCATTTT. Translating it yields CASSEGRGHQPQHF.

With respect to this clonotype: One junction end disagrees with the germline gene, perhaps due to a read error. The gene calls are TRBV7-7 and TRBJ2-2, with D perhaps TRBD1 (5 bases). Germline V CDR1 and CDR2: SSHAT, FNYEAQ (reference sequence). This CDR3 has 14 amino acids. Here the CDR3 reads CASSHNRGPGELFF. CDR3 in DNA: TGTGCTAGCAGTCACAATAGGGGTCCCGGGGAGCTGTTTTTT.

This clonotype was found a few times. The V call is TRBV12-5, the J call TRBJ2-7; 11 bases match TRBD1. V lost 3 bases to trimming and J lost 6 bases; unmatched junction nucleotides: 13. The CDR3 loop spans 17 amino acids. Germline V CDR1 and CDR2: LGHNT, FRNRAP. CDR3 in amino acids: CASGLTDRGLLAGEQYF. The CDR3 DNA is TGTGCTAGTGGTTTAACGGACAGGGGGCTATTGGCGGGCGAGCAGTACTTC.

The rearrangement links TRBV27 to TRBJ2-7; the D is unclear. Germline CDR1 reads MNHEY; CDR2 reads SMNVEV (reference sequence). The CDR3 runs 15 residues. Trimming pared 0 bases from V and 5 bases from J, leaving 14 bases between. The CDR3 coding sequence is TGTGCCAGCAGTTTATCGCTCGCCGGAGCCGACGAGCAGTACTTC. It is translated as CASSLSLAGADEQYF.

CDR3 DNA sequence: TGCAGCGTTGTGGGGGACTCAGGTGGCTACACCTTC. It specifies CSVVGDSGGYTF. The gene calls are TRBV29-1 and TRBJ1-2; a weak D match, TRBD1 (5 bases). V was pared by 4 bases and J by 7 bases, with 13 bases between. This CDR3 has 12 residues. The germline gives CDR1 SQVTM, CDR2 ANQGSEA.

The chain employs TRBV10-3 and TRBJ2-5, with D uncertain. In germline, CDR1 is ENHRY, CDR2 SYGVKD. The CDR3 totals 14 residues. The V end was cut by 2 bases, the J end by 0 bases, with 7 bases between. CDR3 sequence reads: CAISEREDQETQYF. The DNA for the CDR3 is TGTGCCATCAGTGAGAGGGAAGACCAAGAGACCCAGTACTTC.

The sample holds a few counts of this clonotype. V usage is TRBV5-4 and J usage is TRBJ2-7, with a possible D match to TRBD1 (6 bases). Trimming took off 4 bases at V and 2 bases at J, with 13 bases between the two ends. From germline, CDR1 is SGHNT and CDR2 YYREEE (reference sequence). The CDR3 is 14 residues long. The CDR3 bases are TGTGCCAGCAGCGACTGGGACAACCCCTACGAGCAGTACTTC. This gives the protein CASSDWDNPYEQYF.

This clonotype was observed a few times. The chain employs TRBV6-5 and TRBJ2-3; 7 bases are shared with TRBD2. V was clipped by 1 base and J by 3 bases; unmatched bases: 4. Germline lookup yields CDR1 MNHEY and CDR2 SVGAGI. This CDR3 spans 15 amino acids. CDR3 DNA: TGTGCCAGCAGTTACTTCAGGGAGGGGACAGATACGCAGTATTTT. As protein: CASSYFREGTDTQYF.